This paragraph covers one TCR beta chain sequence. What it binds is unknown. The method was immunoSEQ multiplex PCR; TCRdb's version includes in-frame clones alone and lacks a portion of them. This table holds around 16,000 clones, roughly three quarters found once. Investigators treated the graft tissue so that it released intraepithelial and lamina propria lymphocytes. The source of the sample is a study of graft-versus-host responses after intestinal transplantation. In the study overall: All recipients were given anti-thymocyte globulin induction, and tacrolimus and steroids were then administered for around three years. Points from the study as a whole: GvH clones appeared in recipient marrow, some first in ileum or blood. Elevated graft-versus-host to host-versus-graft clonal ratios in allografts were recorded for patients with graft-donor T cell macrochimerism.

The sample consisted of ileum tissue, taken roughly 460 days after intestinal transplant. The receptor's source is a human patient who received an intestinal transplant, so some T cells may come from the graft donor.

The CDR3 protein is CASSASGATQYF. The CDR3 DNA reads as TGTGCCAGCAGTGCCTCAGGGGCCACTCAGTATTTT. This chain links TRBV6-1 with TRBJ2-3; D perhaps matches TRBD1 (6 bases). The CDR3 loop spans 12 amino acids. CDR1 is MNHNS, CDR2 SASEGT, per germline. V was trimmed by 4 bases and J by 12 bases, leaving 14 bases between them.